The 13 T cell receptor beta chains in this list originate from one sample, sequenced in a study of CD8 T cells in ankylosing spondylitis. Study findings and constraints: A TCR beta motif of eight highly homologous variants appeared characteristic of ankylosing spondylitis blood.

A single record per CDR3 protein comes from TCRdb applying MiXCR to the 5' RACE reads. The repertoire holds about 750,000 distinct CDR3 sequences, with under 20% as singletons. Their specific antigens are unknown. Material: blood, either unsorted or a sorted T cell fraction (not recorded which). The receptors stem from a male donor with ankylosing spondylitis.

The genes are TRBV20-1 and TRBJ1-4; perhaps TRBD1 as D (5 bases). The V end was cut by 2 bases, the J end by 7 bases, with 14 bases between. The CDR3 is made up of 14 amino acids. Germline V gives CDR1 DFQATT, CDR2 SNEGSKA (reference sequence). CDR3 sequence reads: CSARPGGGTEKLFF. The DNA of the CDR3 is TGCAGTGCTAGACCGGGGGGGGGGACTGAAAAACTGTTTTTT.

The chain recombines TRBV3-1 with TRBJ2-1; D might be TRBD2 (6 bases). The CDR3 contains 15 residues. CDR1 LGHDT and CDR2 YNNKEL come from the germline V gene (reference sequence). Trimming removed 4 bases at V and 2 bases at J, with 12 bases between. The CDR3 protein is CASSRSGLAYNEQFF. The DNA of the CDR3 is TGTGCCAGCAGCCGTAGCGGCCTTGCCTACAATGAGCAGTTCTTC.

The chain has TRBV7-8 and TRBJ1-1, with 10 bases aligning to TRBD1. Germline trimming cut 4 bases from V and 5 bases from J; bases unmatched to any gene: 10. This CDR3 region has 16 residues. Per the germline V gene, CDR1 is SGHVS and CDR2 is FQNEAQ. CDR3 nucleotides: TGTGCCAGCAGCTCCTTGGTCTCGGGACAGGGGACTGAAGCTTTCTTT. Amino acid sequence: CASSSLVSGQGTEAFF.

The J gene is TRBJ1-5, the V gene TRBV28; D unclear. Germline CDR1 reads MDHEN; CDR2 reads SYDVKM. The length of the CDR3 is 13 residues. The V end was cut by 3 bases, the J end by 6 bases, with 9 bases between. CDR3 amino acids: CASSFQLSQPQHF. CDR3 in DNA: TGTGCCAGCAGTTTTCAACTTTCTCAGCCCCAGCATTTT.

This chain links TRBV12-3 or TRBV12-4 with TRBJ2-1, with 9 positions matching TRBD1. V shed 7 bases, J shed 5 bases, and the junction held 6 bases outside the gene matches. The CDR3 consists of 14 residues. CDR3 residues: CASTGQGIDNEQFF. The CDR3 DNA follows: TGTGCCAGCACCGGACAGGGGATCGACAATGAGCAGTTCTTC.

The chain couples TRBV12-3 or TRBV12-4 to TRBJ2-3; no clear D. The germline V and J ends were trimmed by 7 bases and 1 base, with 18 bases remaining between them. There are 16 residues in the CDR3. CDR3 in amino acids: CASTRYIAGRTDTQYF. The DNA of the CDR3 is TGTGCCAGCACCAGATATATCGCTGGGCGCACAGATACGCAGTATTTT.

This clonotype was counted only a few times. The chain has TRBV11-2 and TRBJ2-4; D is possibly TRBD2 (5 bases). CDR3 length: 18 amino acids. V was trimmed by 6 bases and J by 0 bases, leaving 21 bases between them. Germline V gives CDR1 SGHAT, CDR2 FQNNGV. The CDR3 sequence: CASRDPEGTQIAKNIQYF. The CDR3 DNA reads TGTGCCAGCAGGGACCCCGAGGGTACCCAGATAGCCAAAAACATTCAGTACTTC.

The chain couples TRBV6-6 to TRBJ1-5; no firm D call. V gave up 6 bases and J gave up 9 bases, with 9 bases separating them. Germline values: CDR1 MNHNY, CDR2 SVGAGI (reference sequence). The CDR3 spans 11 residues. CDR3 amino acids: CASRNSGPQHF. CDR3 coding DNA: TGTGCCAGCAGAAACTCGGGGCCCCAGCATTTT.

This clonotype was observed once. The V gene is TRBV5-5, the J gene TRBJ2-7; a weak D match, TRBD1 (6 bases). Trimming left V 0 bases short and J 6 bases short, with 10 bases between. Germline V gene sequence: CDR1 SGHKS, CDR2 YYEKEE (reference sequence). The CDR3 extends over 13 amino acids. CDR3 bases: TGTGCCAGCAGCTTGGCTGGGACACGCGAGCAGTACTTC. It translates to CASSLAGTREQYF.

This rearrangement joins TRBV12-3 or TRBV12-4 to TRBJ2-1, with 7 bases identical to TRBD2. Trimming at V came to 5 bases and at J to 10 bases, leaving 14 bases not matched to a gene. This CDR3 spans 15 amino acids. This CDR3 reads CASSGGTNGWEEQFF. Written as DNA, the CDR3 is TGTGCCAGCAGTGGCGGGACTAACGGGTGGGAGGAGCAGTTCTTC.

This clonotype was observed a few times. The rearrangement uses TRBV13 and TRBJ2-5; D possibly corresponds to TRBD1 (6 bases). The germline gives CDR1 PRHDT, CDR2 FYEKMQ (reference sequence). Trimming took 5 bases from V and 7 from J, leaving 20 bases between them. The CDR3 consists of 15 residues. The CDR3: CASSRQKTGPGTQYF. The CDR3 DNA is TGTGCCAGCAGCCGCCAGAAGACAGGTCCAGGGACCCAGTACTTC.

This clonotype was counted only a few times. The gene calls are TRBV7-8 and TRBJ1-1, with D unclear. CDR3 length: 15 amino acids. With 5 bases removed from V and 0 bases from J, the gap between germline ends came to 13 bases. The V gene's germline CDR1 is SGHVS and CDR2 FQNEAQ. CDR3 DNA: TGTGCCAGCAGCCCTCAGACTTCCCTGAACACTGAAGCTTTCTTT. Its protein is CASSPQTSLNTEAFF.

The sample holds a few counts of this clonotype. The J gene is TRBJ1-6, the V gene TRBV20-1; 7 bases are shared with TRBD1. The CDR3 loop spans 15 amino acids. From germline, CDR1 is DFQATT and CDR2 SNEGSKA (reference sequence). Trimming cost V 5 bases and J 7 bases; bases outside gene matches: 11. CDR3 loop: CSARVPGQRNSPLHF. The CDR3 DNA follows: TGCAGTGCTCGAGTCCCGGGACAGCGCAATTCACCCCTCCACTTT.